This is a list of T cell receptor beta chains from one sample in a study of beta chain features in type 1 diabetes. Assay used: immunoSEQ multiplex PCR; TCRdb lists only in-frame clones, some missing. Of 300,000 to 400,000 clones listed, around 13% are singletons. The sequencing sample was made of naive CD4+ T cells from blood. Source of these receptors: a man in his late teens or twenties in good health. The CDR3 runs from the conserved cysteine through the conserved F or W. Each record gives: J gene, D gene, clone size, V gene, CDR3 protein, CDR3 DNA. D genes are given only for firm matches. Some rows have no size entry. The others give once, few or many, or a class for an expanded clone.

J gene: TRBJ2-3
D gene: TRBD2
clone size: NA
V gene: TRBV30
CDR3 protein: CAWTPGLAGDTQYF
CDR3 DNA: TGTGCCTGGACACCGGGACTAGCGGGAGATACGCAGTATTTT

J gene: TRBJ2-4
D gene: NA
clone size: NA
V gene: TRBV7-6
CDR3 protein: CASSLLGSQNIQYF
CDR3 DNA: TGTGCCAGCAGCTTACTAGGTTCCCAAAACATTCAGTACTTC

J gene: TRBJ2-3
D gene: NA
clone size: few
V gene: TRBV11-2
CDR3 protein: CASSQNRATDTQYF
CDR3 DNA: TGTGCCAGCTCCCAAAACAGGGCGACAGATACGCAGTATTTT

J gene: TRBJ2-7
D gene: NA
clone size: few
V gene: TRBV9
CDR3 protein: CASSGGRDTPYEQYF
CDR3 DNA: TGTGCCAGCAGCGGAGGTAGGGACACACCTTACGAGCAGTACTTC

J gene: TRBJ2-5
D gene: NA
clone size: NA
V gene: TRBV30
CDR3 protein: CAWGGIGTQYF
CDR3 DNA: TGTGCCTGGGGGGGGATCGGGACCCAGTACTTC

J gene: TRBJ1-2
D gene: TRBD1
clone size: NA
V gene: TRBV6-1
CDR3 protein: CASRDREYGYTF
CDR3 DNA: TGTGCCAGCAGAGACAGGGAGTACGGCTACACCTTC

J gene: TRBJ1-5
D gene: NA
clone size: NA
V gene: TRBV9
CDR3 protein: CASSSQGMNQPQHF
CDR3 DNA: TGTGCCAGCAGCTCGCAGGGTATGAATCAGCCCCAGCATTTT

J gene: TRBJ1-1
D gene: NA
clone size: NA
V gene: TRBV7-3
CDR3 protein: CASSYGTFAEAFF
CDR3 DNA: TGTGCCAGCAGCTATGGGACTTTCGCTGAAGCTTTCTTT

J gene: TRBJ2-2
D gene: NA
clone size: NA
V gene: TRBV5-1
CDR3 protein: CASSLKWRTGELFF
CDR3 DNA: TGCGCCAGCAGCTTGAAATGGAGGACCGGGGAGCTGTTTTTT

J gene: TRBJ2-6
D gene: NA
clone size: few
V gene: TRBV30
CDR3 protein: CAWSHGGQGANVLTF
CDR3 DNA: TGTGCCTGGAGTCACGGGGGACAGGGGGCCAACGTCCTGACTTTC

J gene: TRBJ1-5
D gene: NA
clone size: NA
V gene: TRBV9
CDR3 protein: CASSVGSQVNQPQHF
CDR3 DNA: TGTGCCAGCAGCGTAGGTTCACAGGTCAATCAGCCCCAGCATTTT

J gene: TRBJ1-2
D gene: NA
clone size: NA
V gene: TRBV7-9
CDR3 protein: CASSLVENYGYTF
CDR3 DNA: TGTGCCAGCAGCTTAGTTGAGAACTATGGCTACACCTTC

J gene: TRBJ1-1
D gene: TRBD1
clone size: few
V gene: TRBV2
CDR3 protein: CASSGDSNTEAFF
CDR3 DNA: TGTGCCAGCAGTGGGGACAGCAACACTGAAGCTTTCTTT

J gene: TRBJ2-3
D gene: TRBD1
clone size: NA
V gene: TRBV7-8
CDR3 protein: CASSLARQGITQYF
CDR3 DNA: TGTGCCAGCAGCTTGGCTAGACAGGGGATAACGCAGTATTTT

J gene: TRBJ2-7
D gene: NA
clone size: few
V gene: TRBV11-2
CDR3 protein: CASSLDSQGGYEQYF
CDR3 DNA: TGTGCCAGCAGCTTAGATTCCCAGGGGGGTTACGAGCAGTACTTC

J gene: TRBJ2-5
D gene: TRBD2
clone size: NA
V gene: TRBV7-8
CDR3 protein: CASSAGLIEETQYF
CDR3 DNA: TGTGCCAGCAGCGCGGGACTAATCGAAGAGACCCAGTACTTC

J gene: TRBJ2-1
D gene: NA
clone size: few
V gene: TRBV28
CDR3 protein: CASSPWLEEGGNEQFF
CDR3 DNA: TGTGCCAGCAGTCCCTGGTTGGAGGAGGGCGGCAATGAGCAGTTCTTC

J gene: TRBJ2-5
D gene: NA
clone size: NA
V gene: TRBV7-3
CDR3 protein: CASSLTSVETQYF
CDR3 DNA: TGTGCCAGCAGCCTAACCTCAGTGGAGACCCAGTACTTC

J gene: TRBJ2-1
D gene: TRBD2
clone size: NA
V gene: TRBV28
CDR3 protein: CASSSGLAGGGEQFF
CDR3 DNA: TGTGCCAGCAGTTCAGGACTAGCGGGAGGCGGTGAGCAGTTCTTC

J gene: TRBJ2-1
D gene: TRBD2
clone size: NA
V gene: TRBV5-4
CDR3 protein: CASSLGLAGNEQFF
CDR3 DNA: TGTGCCAGCAGCTTGGGACTAGCCGGCAATGAGCAGTTCTTC

J gene: TRBJ2-7
D gene: NA
clone size: NA
V gene: TRBV6-6
CDR3 protein: CASIGGPLLYEQYF
CDR3 DNA: TGTGCCAGCATTGGCGGGCCGCTGCTCTACGAGCAGTACTTC

J gene: TRBJ2-5
D gene: TRBD2
clone size: NA
V gene: TRBV5-5
CDR3 protein: CASRMRGETQYF
CDR3 DNA: TGTGCCAGCAGAATGCGGGGGGAGACCCAGTACTTC

J gene: TRBJ2-6
D gene: TRBD1
clone size: NA
V gene: TRBV5-5
CDR3 protein: CASSPGTGYSGANVLTF
CDR3 DNA: TGTGCCAGCAGTCCCGGGACAGGGTACTCTGGGGCCAACGTCCTGACTTTC

J gene: TRBJ1-4
D gene: NA
clone size: NA
V gene: TRBV25-1
CDR3 protein: CASGWGEEKLFF
CDR3 DNA: TGTGCCAGCGGCTGGGGAGAAGAAAAACTGTTTTTT

J gene: TRBJ2-1
D gene: TRBD1
clone size: few
V gene: TRBV6-5
CDR3 protein: CASSKGQISYNEQFF
CDR3 DNA: TGTGCCAGCAGCAAGGGACAGATTTCTTACAATGAGCAGTTCTTC

J gene: TRBJ2-7
D gene: TRBD2
clone size: NA
V gene: TRBV7-2
CDR3 protein: CASSFLGLAAGEQYF
CDR3 DNA: TGTGCCAGCAGCTTCCTAGGACTAGCGGCTGGCGAGCAGTACTTC

J gene: TRBJ2-5
D gene: TRBD2
clone size: few
V gene: TRBV30
CDR3 protein: CAWSSGAPGRSETQYF
CDR3 DNA: TGTGCCTGGAGTAGCGGGGCCCCGGGGCGAAGCGAGACCCAGTACTTC

J gene: TRBJ2-7
D gene: TRBD2
clone size: NA
V gene: TRBV6-1
CDR3 protein: CASRRLAGDSEQYF
CDR3 DNA: TGTGCCAGCAGGAGACTAGCGGGGGATTCCGAGCAGTACTTC

J gene: TRBJ1-5
D gene: NA
clone size: NA
V gene: TRBV6-5
CDR3 protein: CASSNREQPQHF
CDR3 DNA: TGTGCCAGCAGTAACAGGGAACAGCCCCAGCATTTT

J gene: TRBJ1-3
D gene: TRBD1
clone size: few
V gene: TRBV7-2
CDR3 protein: CASSFSGTAGSGNTIYF
CDR3 DNA: TGTGCCAGCAGCTTTTCCGGGACAGCAGGCTCTGGAAACACCATATATTTT

J gene: TRBJ2-1
D gene: TRBD2
clone size: NA
V gene: TRBV9
CDR3 protein: CASSVGTSGTYNEQFF
CDR3 DNA: TGTGCCAGCAGCGTAGGGACTAGCGGGACCTACAATGAGCAGTTCTTC

J gene: TRBJ1-1
D gene: NA
clone size: once
V gene: TRBV10-3
CDR3 protein: CAISESEGGVGAFF
CDR3 DNA: TGTGCCATCAGTGAGTCGGAAGGGGGGGTAGGAGCTTTCTTT

J gene: TRBJ1-3
D gene: NA
clone size: few
V gene: TRBV5-1
CDR3 protein: CASSPDGNSGNTIYF
CDR3 DNA: TGCGCCAGCAGCCCGGACGGGAACTCTGGAAACACCATATATTTT

J gene: TRBJ2-1
D gene: TRBD1
clone size: few
V gene: TRBV6-5
CDR3 protein: CASSRGSSYNEQFF
CDR3 DNA: TGTGCCAGCTCCAGGGGGTCGTCCTACAATGAGCAGTTCTTC